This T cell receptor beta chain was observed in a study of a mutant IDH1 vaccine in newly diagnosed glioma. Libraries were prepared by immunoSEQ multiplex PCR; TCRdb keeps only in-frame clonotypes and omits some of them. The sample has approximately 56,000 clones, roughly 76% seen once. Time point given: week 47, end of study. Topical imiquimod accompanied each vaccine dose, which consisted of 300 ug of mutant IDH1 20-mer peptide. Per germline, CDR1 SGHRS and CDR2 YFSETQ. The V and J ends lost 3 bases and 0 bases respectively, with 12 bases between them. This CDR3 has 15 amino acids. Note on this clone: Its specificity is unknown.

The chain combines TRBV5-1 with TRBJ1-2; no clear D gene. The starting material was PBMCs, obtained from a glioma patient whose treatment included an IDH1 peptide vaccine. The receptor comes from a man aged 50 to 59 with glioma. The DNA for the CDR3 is TGCGCCAGCAGCTCGACCTCCGGGACTAACTATGGCTACACCTTC. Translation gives CASSSTSGTNYGYTF.